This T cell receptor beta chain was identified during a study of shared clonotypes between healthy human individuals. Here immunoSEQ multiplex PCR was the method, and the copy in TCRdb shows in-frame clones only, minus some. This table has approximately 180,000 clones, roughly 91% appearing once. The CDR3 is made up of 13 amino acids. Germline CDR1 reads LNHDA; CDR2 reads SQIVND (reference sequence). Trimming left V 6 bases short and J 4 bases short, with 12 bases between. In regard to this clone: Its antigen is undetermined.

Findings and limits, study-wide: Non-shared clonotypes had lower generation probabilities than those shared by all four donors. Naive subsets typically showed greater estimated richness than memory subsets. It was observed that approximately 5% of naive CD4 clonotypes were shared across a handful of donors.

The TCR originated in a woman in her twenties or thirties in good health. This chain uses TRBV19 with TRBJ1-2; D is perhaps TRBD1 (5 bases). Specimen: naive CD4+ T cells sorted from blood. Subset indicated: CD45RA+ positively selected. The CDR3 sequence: CASSPPGRYGYTF. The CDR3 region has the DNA TGTGCCAGTAGCCCCCCGGGACGCTATGGCTACACCTTC.